The 24 T cell receptor beta chains below all came from one sample that was sequenced in a study of T cells in Graves' hyperthyroidism and ophthalmopathy. From RNA transcripts, TCR beta CDR3 regions were amplified. An initial round of RT-PCR targeting the TCR CDR3 relied on the HTBI primer set. MiXCR, applied by TCRdb to the multiplex PCR reads, yields one record per CDR3 protein. This table has hundreds of thousands of distinct CDR3 sequences, roughly 15% appearing once. The sequenced material came from blood. The receptors derive from a woman between 40 and 50 years old with Graves' ophthalmopathy.

The gene calls are TRBV6-2 or TRBV6-3 and TRBJ1-2; D unclear. Germline values: CDR1 MNHEY, CDR2 SVGEGT. Between the trimmed V and J ends, which lost 8 bases and 4 bases, there was a span of 14 bases. The CDR3 extends over 13 amino acids. The CDR3 DNA is TGTGCCAGCGGGCGAGACGGAGCCTATGGCTACACCTTC. This gives the protein CASGRDGAYGYTF.

This clonotype was found many times. As DNA, the CDR3 is TGTGCCAGCAGCCTCCTACAGGGCGGAGATGGCTACACCTTC. It codes for CASSLLQGGDGYTF. The chain couples TRBV7-8 to TRBJ1-2, with D possibly matching TRBD1 (6 bases). Between the trimmed V and J ends, which lost 5 bases and 6 bases, there was a span of 16 bases. Germline CDR1 and CDR2: SGHVS and FQNEAQ. The CDR3 contains 14 residues.

This clonotype was recorded at least ten times. The genes are TRBV12-3 or TRBV12-4 and TRBJ2-4; weak D call: TRBD1 (5 bases). Trimming cost V 5 bases and J 8 bases, with 13 bases left between them. This CDR3 spans 13 amino acids. CDR3 residues: CASSQGVLDIQYF. CDR3 nucleotide sequence: TGTGCCAGCAGTCAAGGGGTGTTGGACATTCAGTACTTC.

This clonotype was recorded many times. The chain combines TRBV7-2 with TRBJ2-2; 7 bases are shared with TRBD2. The CDR3 length is 14 residues. The germline V gene has CDR1 SGHTA and CDR2 FQGNSA. Unmatched junction bases numbered 5, after V lost 3 bases and J lost 7 bases. The CDR3 region is CASSFAGANGELFF. The DNA of the CDR3 is TGTGCCAGCAGCTTCGCGGGAGCTAACGGGGAGCTGTTTTTT.

The chain has TRBV28 and TRBJ1-6, with D possibly matching TRBD1 (6 bases). V was trimmed by 4 bases and J by 9 bases, leaving 19 bases between them. The CDR3 sequence is 16 residues long. Looked up from germline, CDR1 is MDHEN and CDR2 is SYDVKM. The CDR3 bases are TGTGCCAGCAGTTCCCCTGTAGGGGGGTTAGGTTCACCCCTCCACTTT. This translates into CASSSPVGGLGSPLHF.

In this sample, this clonotype turned up many times. V and J are TRBV6-1 and TRBJ1-3; possible D gene TRBD1, 5 bases. V gave up 1 base and J gave up 4 bases, with 11 bases separating them. The CDR3 sequence is 15 residues long. CDR1 MNHNS and CDR2 SASEGT come from the germline V gene. In DNA form, the CDR3 reads TGTGCCAGCAGTGAAGTGGGGGGTATAGGAAACACCATATATTTT. This sequence encodes CASSEVGGIGNTIYF.

This clonotype was seen at least ten times. The gene calls are TRBV30 and TRBJ1-1; 8 bases fit TRBD1. Germline loops: CDR1 GTSNPN, CDR2 SVGIG (reference sequence). This CDR3 contains 15 residues. V lost 3 bases, J lost 3 bases, and 9 bases stayed unmatched. The CDR3 sequence is CAWSPGQGRDTEAFF. Written as DNA, the CDR3 is TGTGCCTGGAGCCCCGGACAGGGTAGGGACACTGAAGCTTTCTTT. Together with reference TRBV30 and TRBJ1-1, the CDR3 gives the full variable domain: SQTIHQWPATLVQPVGSPLSLECTVEGTSNPNLYWYRQAAGRGLQLLFYSVGIGQISSEVPQNLSASRPQDRQFILSSKKLLLSDSGFYLCAWSPGQGRDTEAFFGQGTRLTVV.

V and J are TRBV2 and TRBJ2-2; 8 nucleotides agree with TRBD2. J was trimmed by 2 bases and V by 6 bases; bases with no gene match: 8. The CDR3 totals 16 residues. From germline, CDR1 is SNHLY and CDR2 FYNNEI. The CDR3 region is CASRPGGGGNTGELFF. The CDR3 region has the DNA TGTGCCAGCAGGCCCGGGGGGGGCGGAAACACCGGGGAGCTGTTTTTT.

This clonotype was observed at least ten times. V gene TRBV20-1 combines with J gene TRBJ2-7, with 8 positions matching TRBD2. Per germline, CDR1 DFQATT and CDR2 SNEGSKA (reference sequence). The CDR3 sequence is 13 residues long. With 5 bases clipped from V and 5 bases from J, the junction kept 8 bases outside the gene matches. This chain's CDR3 is CSARGGTWDEQYF. Here the CDR3 DNA reads TGCAGTGCTCGGGGGGGGACGTGGGACGAGCAGTACTTC.

CDR3: CAWSSAVSPLHF. As DNA, the CDR3 is TGTGCCTGGAGTTCTGCGGTGTCACCCCTCCACTTT. This chain joins TRBV30 and TRBJ1-6; D is unresolved. CDR3 size: 12 residues. Germline V gives CDR1 GTSNPN, CDR2 SVGIG (reference sequence). Trimming removed 2 bases from V and 10 bases from J, with 9 bases in between.

This clonotype was counted many times. The chain has TRBV11-3 and TRBJ2-7; TRBD1 matches at 8 bases. V shed 2 bases, J shed 1 base, and the junction held 16 bases outside the gene matches. This CDR3 contains 19 residues. Looked up from germline, CDR1 is SGHNT and CDR2 is YENEEA. The CDR3 DNA reads TGTGCCAGCAGCTTATTTGTTGTGGGGGCCGGACAGGGATCCTACGAGCAGTACTTC. This codes for CASSLFVVGAGQGSYEQYF.

This clonotype was observed many times. The V and J genes are TRBV19 and TRBJ2-2; D remains unclear. Germline CDR1 and CDR2: LNHDA and SQIVND (reference sequence). CDR3 length: 14 residues. Trimming removed 5 bases at V and 4 bases at J, with 11 bases between. The CDR3 loop reads CASSFRLTTGELFF. The CDR3 nucleotides are TGTGCCAGTAGTTTTCGCTTAACCACCGGGGAGCTGTTTTTT.

This clonotype was counted at least ten times. J is TRBJ2-7 and V is TRBV5-1; 8 nucleotides match TRBD2. Germline V lookup: CDR1 SGHRS, CDR2 YFSETQ. V lost 1 base, J lost 5 bases, and 20 bases stayed unmatched. This CDR3 contains 19 residues. The CDR3 is CASSLIRGGRSRRMNEQYF. Written as DNA, the CDR3 is TGCGCCAGCAGCTTGATACGGGGCGGGAGGTCGCGGCGTATGAACGAGCAGTACTTC.

The chain combines TRBV4-1 with TRBJ2-5, with D unclear. The CDR3 has 14 amino acids. CDR1 is MGHRA, CDR2 YSYEKL, per germline. V gave up 3 bases and J gave up 7 bases, with 15 bases separating them. The CDR3 nucleotides are TGCGCCAGCAGCCAGGACCCGGAGTTCGCGACCCAGTACTTC. The encoded protein is CASSQDPEFATQYF.

This clonotype was picked up many times. This chain links TRBV6-2 or TRBV6-3 with TRBJ2-5, with TRBD2 matching 10 bases. The CDR3 runs 14 residues. The germline V gene encodes CDR1 MNHEY and CDR2 SVGEGT. After removal of 6 bases from V and 2 bases from J, the junction contained 3 bases not matched to a gene. The CDR3 DNA sequence: TGTGCCAGCAGCAGGACTAGCGGACAAGAGACCCAGTACTTC. Residues: CASSRTSGQETQYF.

The sample holds many counts of this clonotype. The chain recombines TRBV2 with TRBJ2-5, with D perhaps TRBD1 (7 bases). CDR1 and CDR2 from the germline V gene are SNHLY and FYNNEI. Trimming took 11 bases from V and 5 from J, leaving 21 bases between them. The CDR3 length is 14 residues. In nucleotides, the CDR3 is TGTGCCGCCGGAGGGGGCAGGGACTCGGAGACCCAGTACTTC. This gives the protein CAAGGGRDSETQYF.

The genes are TRBV7-2 and TRBJ2-7, with 9 positions matching TRBD2. After removal of 0 bases from V and 2 bases from J, the junction contained 5 bases not matched to a gene. CDR1 and CDR2 from the germline V gene are SGHTA and FQGNSA. This CDR3 comprises 16 residues. CDR3 sequence: CASSLATSGVTYEQYF. As DNA, the CDR3 is TGTGCCAGCAGCTTAGCGACTAGCGGTGTCACCTACGAGCAGTACTTC.

This clonotype was found many times. The chain combines TRBV28 with TRBJ2-5; D is uncertain. The V gene's germline CDR1 is MDHEN and CDR2 SYDVKM. This CDR3 is 15 amino acids long. Trimming took off 4 bases at V and 4 bases at J, with 16 bases between the two ends. CDR3 sequence reads: CASSSLGRELETQYF. CDR3 in DNA: TGTGCCAGCAGTTCCCTCGGCAGAGAACTAGAGACCCAGTACTTC.

There are many counts of this clonotype. The chain employs TRBV28 and TRBJ2-1; possible D gene TRBD1, 6 bases. Germline V gene data show CDR1 as MDHEN and CDR2 as SYDVKM. Trimming took 5 bases from V and 0 from J, leaving 11 bases between them. The CDR3 spans 15 residues. The CDR3 sequence: CASSPDSSSYNEQFF. The CDR3 bases are TGTGCCAGCAGTCCGGACAGCAGCTCCTACAATGAGCAGTTCTTC. Combining the CDR3 with reference TRBV28 and TRBJ2-1 gives the whole variable domain DVKVTQSSRYLVKRTGEKVFLECVQDMDHENMFWYRQDPGLGLRLIYFSYDVKMKEKGDIPEGYSVSREKKERFSLILESASTNQTSMYLCASSPDSSSYNEQFFGPGTRLTVL.

This clonotype was counted at least ten times. The DNA of the CDR3 is TGTGCCAGCAGAGCCGAGATGGGGACAGAGACCCAGTACTTC. Residues: CASRAEMGTETQYF. This rearrangement joins TRBV2 to TRBJ2-5; tentatively, D is TRBD1 or TRBD2 (5 bases each). Germline CDR1 and CDR2: SNHLY and FYNNEI. The CDR3 has 14 amino acids. V dropped 6 bases and J dropped 4 bases, with 15 bases sitting between them.

This clonotype has at least ten counts. The chain carries TRBV2 and TRBJ2-7; the match to TRBD2 covers 11 bases. The CDR3 consists of 15 residues. J was trimmed by 7 bases and V by 6 bases; bases with no gene match: 11. Germline CDR1 reads SNHLY; CDR2 reads FYNNEI. In nucleotides, the CDR3 is TGTGCCAGCAGAGCCGGCCTAGCGGGAGGTAGGGAGCAGTACTTC. Translated, it gives CASRAGLAGGREQYF.

In its sample, this clonotype was seen many times. Here the CDR3 reads CASSQAGPFYEQYF. DNA for the CDR3: TGTGCCAGCAGTCAAGCGGGACCGTTCTACGAGCAGTACTTC. V usage is TRBV28 and J usage is TRBJ2-7; 7 bases map to TRBD2. The germline CDR1 and CDR2 sequences are MDHEN and SYDVKM. This CDR3 contains 14 residues. J was trimmed by 3 bases and V by 5 bases; bases with no gene match: 7.

The sample holds many counts of this clonotype. The J gene is TRBJ2-7, the V gene TRBV29-1; D gene ambiguous. V gave up 5 bases and J gave up 4 bases, with 12 bases separating them. Germline CDR1 and CDR2: SQVTM and ANQGSEA. This CDR3 comprises 12 residues. CDR3 in DNA: TGCAGCGTTACGGAACAGCCTTACGAGCAGTACTTC. This translates into CSVTEQPYEQYF.

This clonotype was detected ten times or more. V is TRBV19 and J is TRBJ2-7, with D uncertain. CDR1 and CDR2 (germline): LNHDA, SQIVND (reference sequence). This CDR3 has 12 residues. With 3 bases removed from V and 2 bases from J, the gap between germline ends came to 5 bases. Here the CDR3 DNA reads TGTGCCAGTAGTATCGGGCCCTACGAGCAGTACTTC. It specifies CASSIGPYEQYF.